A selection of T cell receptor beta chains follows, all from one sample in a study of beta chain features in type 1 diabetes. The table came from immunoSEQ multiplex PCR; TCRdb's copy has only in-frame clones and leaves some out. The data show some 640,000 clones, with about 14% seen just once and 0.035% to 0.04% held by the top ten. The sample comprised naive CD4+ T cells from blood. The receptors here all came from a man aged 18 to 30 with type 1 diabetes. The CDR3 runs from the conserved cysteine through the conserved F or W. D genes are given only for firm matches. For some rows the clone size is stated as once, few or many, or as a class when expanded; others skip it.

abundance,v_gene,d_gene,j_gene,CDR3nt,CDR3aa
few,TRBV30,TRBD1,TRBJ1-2,TGTGCCTGGAGTCAGGGGGACAGGGAAGGCGGCTACACCTTC,CAWSQGDREGGYTF
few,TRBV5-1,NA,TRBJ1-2,TGCGCCAGCAGCTTGGAAGGGTCGAACTATGGCTACACCTTC,CASSLEGSNYGYTF
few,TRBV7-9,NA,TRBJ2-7,TGTGCCAGCAGCCGAAAGCCGACGGGGGCGTACGAGCAGTACTTC,CASSRKPTGAYEQYF
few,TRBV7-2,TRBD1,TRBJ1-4,TGTGCCAGCAGCTTGTACAGGGGACCTAATGAAAAACTGTTTTTT,CASSLYRGPNEKLFF
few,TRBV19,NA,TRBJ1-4,TGTGCCAGTAGTATAGCGGTTAATGAAAAACTGTTTTTT,CASSIAVNEKLFF
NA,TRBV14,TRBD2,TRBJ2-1,TGTGCCAGCAGCCAAGATACGGCGGGAGCTTGGTTAAATGAGCAGTTCTTC,CASSQDTAGAWLNEQFF
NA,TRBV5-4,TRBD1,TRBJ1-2,TGTGCCAGCAGCCCGGGACAGGGGGCAATAGTTTATGGCTACACCTTC,CASSPGQGAIVYGYTF
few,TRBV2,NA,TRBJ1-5,TGTGCCAGCAGAGTCGGCCAGAATAGCAATCAGCCCCAGCATTTT,CASRVGQNSNQPQHF
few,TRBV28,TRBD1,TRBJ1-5,TGTGCCAGCAGAGTCCCGCAAGGACAGGTGCTGGCTCAGCCCCAGCATTTT,CASRVPQGQVLAQPQHF
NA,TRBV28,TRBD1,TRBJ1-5,TGTGCCAGCACCGTATCGGACAGGTATCAGCCCCAGCATTTT,CASTVSDRYQPQHF
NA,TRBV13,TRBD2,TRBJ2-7,TGTGCCAGCAGCCCTAGCGGGAGGTTCTCCTACGAGCAGTACTTC,CASSPSGRFSYEQYF
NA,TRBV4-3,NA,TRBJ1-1,TGCGCCAGCAGCCACGCCCATGGGGGGCCTTTCTTT,CASSHAHGGPFF
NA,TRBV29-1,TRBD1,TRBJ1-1,TGCAGCGTTGAGCGGGACAGGGACACTGAAGCTTTCTTT,CSVERDRDTEAFF
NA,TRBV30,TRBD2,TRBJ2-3,TGTGCTTTCTCGAGCGGGAGTGGGGAACGAGATACGCAGTATTTT,CAFSSGSGERDTQYF
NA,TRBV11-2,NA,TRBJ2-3,TGTGCCAGCAGCCCCCAGATGGGCACGCAGTATTTT,CASSPQMGTQYF
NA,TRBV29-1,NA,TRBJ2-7,TGCAGCGATGGGAAGCAGGCTAACGAGCAGTACTTC,CSDGKQANEQYF
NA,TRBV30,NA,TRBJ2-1,TGTGCCTTGGCCCGGGGAACCTACAATGAGCAGTTCTTC,CALARGTYNEQFF
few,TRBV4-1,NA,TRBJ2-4,TGCGCCAGCAGCCTATGGACCACACTAGCCAAAAACATTCAGTACTTC,CASSLWTTLAKNIQYF
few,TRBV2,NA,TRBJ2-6,TGTGCCAGCAGGCCCCGACAGGCACCTACCAACGTCCTGACTTTC,CASRPRQAPTNVLTF
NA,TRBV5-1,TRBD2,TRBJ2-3,TGCGCCAGCAGCTTGGGGCTAGCGGGGAGCACAGATACGCAGTATTTT,CASSLGLAGSTDTQYF
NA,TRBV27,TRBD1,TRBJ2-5,TGTGCCGGGGACAGGGTTGAGACCCAGTACTTC,CAGDRVETQYF
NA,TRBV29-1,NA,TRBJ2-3,TGCAGCGGTGCGGCAGGGTCTAGCACAGATACGCAGTATTTT,CSGAAGSSTDTQYF
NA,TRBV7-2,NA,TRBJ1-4,TGTGCCAGCAGCCCCCTCCCCCCAGCAACTAATGAAAAACTGTTTTTT,CASSPLPPATNEKLFF
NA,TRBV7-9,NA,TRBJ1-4,TGTGCCAGCAGCTTATTGGGTTCTGATGAAAAACTGTTTTTT,CASSLLGSDEKLFF
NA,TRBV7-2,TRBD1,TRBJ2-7,TGTGCCAGCAGCTCCGGGACAGGGGGCGGCGAGCAGTACTTC,CASSSGTGGGEQYF
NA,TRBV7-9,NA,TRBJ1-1,TGTGCCAGCAGCTTAGCGGAGGGAGGGAAGACTCGGGCTTTCTTT,CASSLAEGGKTRAFF
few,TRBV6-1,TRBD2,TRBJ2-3,TGTGCCAGCAAACTAGCGGTGGGCACAGATACGCAGTATTTT,CASKLAVGTDTQYF
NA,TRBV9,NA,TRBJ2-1,TGTGCCAGCAGCGTAGGAGGGGGGAGCTACAATGAGCAGTTCTTC,CASSVGGGSYNEQFF
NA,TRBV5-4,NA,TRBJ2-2,TGTGCCAGCAGCGGTGGGGGGCGGTTACCGAACACCGGGGAGCTGTTTTTT,CASSGGGRLPNTGELFF
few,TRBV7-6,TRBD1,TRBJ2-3,TGTGCCAGCAGCACGCGGACAGGGGGCACAGATACGCAGTATTTT,CASSTRTGGTDTQYF
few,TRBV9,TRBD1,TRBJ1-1,TGTGCCAGCAGCGTGACAGGGGGCACTGAAGCTTTCTTT,CASSVTGGTEAFF
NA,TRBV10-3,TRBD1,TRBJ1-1,TGTGCCATCAGTGGACAGGGGGGAACTGAAGCTTTCTTT,CAISGQGGTEAFF
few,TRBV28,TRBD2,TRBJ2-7,TGTGCCAGCAGCGCTCCTAGCGGGGGGCTCCACGAGCAGTACTTC,CASSAPSGGLHEQYF
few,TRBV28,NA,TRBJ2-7,TGTGCCAGCAGTTTTCTACAGGCCTACGAGCAGTACTTC,CASSFLQAYEQYF
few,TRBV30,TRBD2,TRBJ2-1,TGTGCCTGGAGTTCGCGGGGGGTGATCTACAATGAGCAGTTCTTC,CAWSSRGVIYNEQFF
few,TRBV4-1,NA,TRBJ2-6,TGCGCCAGCAGCCAAAGGGACTTAAGCTCTGGGGCCAACGTCCTGACTTTC,CASSQRDLSSGANVLTF
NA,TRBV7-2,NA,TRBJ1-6,TGTGCCAGCAGCTACCGGGGCACCCTCCACTTT,CASSYRGTLHF
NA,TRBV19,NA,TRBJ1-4,TGTGCCAGTAGCGGCGCCCGGCGAGAAAAACTGTTTTTT,CASSGARREKLFF
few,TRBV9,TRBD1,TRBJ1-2,TGTGCCAGCAGCGTAGCTTCCGGACAGGGAAATGGCTACACCTTC,CASSVASGQGNGYTF